The T cell receptor beta chain under discussion was sequenced for a study of human T cells and chemical hapten exposure. On the study more broadly: Per-sample TCR yield variation was attributed mainly to small pooled library volume differences. Findings of the study overall: Counts of expanded TCRs at PT1 were positively correlated with patch test score.

Stated time point: patch test 1, 2 weeks after DPC sensitization. Treatment: therapeutic diphenylcyclopropenone sensitization with weekly scalp DPC. Blood was collected ahead of every patch test applied. The authors extracted total RNA from unfractionated whole blood. Germline values: CDR1 SQVTM, CDR2 ANQGSEA. The CDR3 contains 15 residues. Trimming stripped 4 bases from V and 2 bases from J, with 14 bases between. In the case of this clonotype: Its target is not known.

Each CDR3 protein is one row after TCRdb ran MiXCR on the RACE reads. In the table there are under 450,000 distinct CDR3 sequences, about 4.4% of which are singletons. The chain recombines TRBV29-1 with TRBJ2-2; D assignment may be TRBD1 or TRBD2 (5 bases each). The clonotype was recovered from a woman between 50 and 59 years old with alopecia areata. Some clones in this sample may be carry-over from other donors' samples. The specimen was whole blood, collected in connection with sensitization to the hapten diphenylcyclopropenone (DPC). In DNA form, the CDR3 reads TGCAGCGTTGTATCTGGGACCTTTAACACCGGGGAGCTGTTTTTT. Amino acids: CSVVSGTFNTGELFF.